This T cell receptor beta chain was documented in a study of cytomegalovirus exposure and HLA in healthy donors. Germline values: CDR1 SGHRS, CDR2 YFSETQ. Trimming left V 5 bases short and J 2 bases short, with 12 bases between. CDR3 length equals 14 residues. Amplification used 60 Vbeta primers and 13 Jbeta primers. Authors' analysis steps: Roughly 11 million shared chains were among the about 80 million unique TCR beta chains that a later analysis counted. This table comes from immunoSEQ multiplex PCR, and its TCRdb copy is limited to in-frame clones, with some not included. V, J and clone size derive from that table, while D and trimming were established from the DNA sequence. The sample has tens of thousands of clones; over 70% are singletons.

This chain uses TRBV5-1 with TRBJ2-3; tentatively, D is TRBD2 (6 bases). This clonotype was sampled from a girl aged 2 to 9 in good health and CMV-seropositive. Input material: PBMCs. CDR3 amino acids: CASSRSGDTDTQYF. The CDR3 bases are TGCGCCAGCAGTCGGTCGGGAGACACAGATACGCAGTATTTT.